Listed below are T cell receptor beta chains from one sample, sequenced in a study of glioma-infiltrating T cells. A single record per CDR3 protein comes from TCRdb applying MiXCR to the multiplex PCR reads. The sample lists about 180,000 distinct CDR3 sequences, roughly two fifths seen once, with 5.2% in the top ten. Sequencing used glioma tissue, nonneoplastic brain tissue, or PBMCs (not recorded which). These receptors were obtained from a human donor with low-grade glioma or glioblastoma, undergoing nonglioma brain surgery, or in good health (not recorded which). The CDR3 runs from the conserved cysteine through the conserved F or W. Fields, in order: D gene, J gene, clone size, V gene, CDR3 protein, CDR3 DNA. A D gene is named only where the DNA matches it firmly. Clone size appears in some rows only: once, few, many, or a class for an expanded clone.

>NA|TRBJ2-3|NA|TRBV19
CASTNEGRDTQYF
TGTGCCAGCACAAATGAGGGACGGGATACGCAGTATTTT
>NA|TRBJ2-5|NA|TRBV28
CASSFTGLGDTQYF
TGTGCCAGCAGTTTCACAGGGCTCGGAGATACCCAGTACTTC
>NA|TRBJ2-5|NA|TRBV7-2
CASSWGAGVETQYF
TGTGCCAGCAGCTGGGGGGCGGGAGTAGAGACCCAGTACTTC
>TRBD1|TRBJ1-1|NA|TRBV28
CASRLTNLGQGPKNTEAFF
TGTGCCAGCAGATTAACAAATCTGGGACAGGGGCCCAAGAACACTGAAGCTTTCTTT
>TRBD2|TRBJ2-1|many|TRBV20-1
CSASPTSGRKDEQFF
TGCAGTGCTAGCCCGACTAGCGGGAGGAAGGATGAGCAGTTCTTC
>TRBD1|TRBJ2-1|few|TRBV19
CACRDRYNEQFF
TGTGCCTGCCGGGACAGGTACAATGAGCAGTTCTTC
>TRBD1|TRBJ2-2|NA|TRBV6-1
CASSPRGQGNTGELFF
TGTGCCAGCAGTCCCAGGGGACAGGGAAACACCGGGGAGCTGTTTTTT
>TRBD2|TRBJ2-1|NA|TRBV9
CASSVGVAGAGEQFF
TGTGCCAGCAGCGTAGGGGTAGCGGGAGCAGGTGAGCAGTTCTTC
>NA|TRBJ1-5|many|TRBV27
CASSLLGSEGGNQPQHF
TGTGCCAGCAGTTTGCTGGGTTCGGAGGGAGGCAATCAGCCCCAGCATTTT
>NA|TRBJ2-5|NA|TRBV28
CTSSSLAALQETKYF
TGTACCAGCAGTTCGTTAGCGGCCCTACAAGAGACCAAGTACTTC
>TRBD2|TRBJ2-1|NA|TRBV6-2/TRBV6-3
CASSYSLGLAGGSYNEQLF
TGTGCCAGCAGTTACTCCCTGGGACTAGCGGGCGGCTCCTACAATGAGCAGCTCTTC
>TRBD2|TRBJ2-2|many|TRBV2
CATGGLANTGELFF
TGTGCCACGGGAGGACTAGCTAACACCGGGGAGCTGTTTTTT
>NA|TRBJ2-7|many|TRBV27
CASSLGAEGSYEQYF
TGTGCCAGCAGTTTAGGGGCGGAGGGGTCCTACGAGCAGTACTTC
>NA|TRBJ2-7|many|TRBV27
CASGWRGEYF
TGTGCCAGCGGGTGGAGGGGGGAGTACTTC
>NA|TRBJ2-2|many|TRBV6-1
CASSPRWGGTGELFF
TGTGCCAGCAGCCCACGGTGGGGTGGCACCGGGGAGCTGTTTTTT
>NA|TRBJ1-4|NA|TRBV7-6
CASNERSPHYGEKLFF
TGTGCCAGCAACGAGAGGTCCCCCCATTACGGTGAAAAACTGTTTTTT
>NA|TRBJ2-3|many|TRBV7-2
CASSWDGFTDTQYF
TGTGCCAGCAGCTGGGACGGCTTCACAGATACGCAGTATTTT
>NA|TRBJ2-5|few|TRBV12-3/TRBV12-4
CASRDGTQETQYF
TGTGCCAGCAGAGACGGGACCCAAGAGACCCAGTACTTC
>NA|TRBJ2-2|NA|TRBV7-2
CASSWRTGSTGELFF
TGTGCCAGCAGTTGGCGGACGGGAAGCACCGGGGAGCTGTTTTTT
>TRBD2|TRBJ2-3|NA|TRBV5-1
CASSFTTSGTDTQYF
TGCGCCAGCAGCTTTACGACTAGCGGCACAGATACGCAGTATTTT
>TRBD1|TRBJ1-4|many|TRBV20-1
CSAKQPGQSNEKLFF
TGCAGTGCAAAACAACCGGGACAGTCTAATGAAAAACTGTTTTTT
>TRBD1|TRBJ1-2|NA|TRBV24-1
CATSDRAGGANGYTF
TGTGCCACCAGTGACCGGGCAGGGGGCGCGAACGGCTACACCTTC
>NA|TRBJ2-1|NA|TRBV11-2
CAGGPLKVSFRFLDNEQSF
TGTGCCGGCGGCCCCCTGAAGGTATCGTTCCGTTTTTTGGACAATGAGCAGTCCTTC
>TRBD2|TRBJ2-7|NA|TRBV5-7
CASSGILADPSYEQYF
TGTGCCAGCAGCGGAATACTAGCGGACCCTTCCTACGAGCAGTACTTC
>NA|TRBJ2-2|many|TRBV3-1
CASLRSGAGELFF
TGTGCCAGCCTCCGGAGTGGGGCCGGGGAGCTGTTTTTT
>TRBD2|TRBJ2-5|NA|TRBV7-2
CASSPQAGGPETQYF
TGTGCCAGCAGCCCCCAAGCGGGAGGGCCTGAGACCCAGTACTTC
>NA|TRBJ1-2|few|TRBV29-1
CSVDTGLDGYTF
TGCAGCGTTGATACAGGGCTCGATGGCTACACCTTC
>NA|TRBJ2-3|NA|TRBV2
CASSDSSPGDTQYF
TGTGCCAGCAGTGATAGCAGTCCGGGAGATACGCAGTATTTT
>NA|TRBJ2-7|many|TRBV28
CASSLGYEQYF
TGTGCCAGCAGTCTCGGCTACGAGCAGTACTTC
>TRBD1|TRBJ2-3|NA|TRBV24-1
CATSEDRGMGTDTQYF
TGTGCCACCAGTGAGGACAGGGGGATGGGCACAGATACGCAGTATTTT
>TRBD1|TRBJ2-7|many|TRBV20-1
CSARDQDRRRYEQYF
TGCAGTGCTAGAGATCAGGACAGGAGGCGGTACGAGCAGTACTTC
>NA|TRBJ1-5|NA|TRBV7-2
CAGSSTSGQPQHF
TGTGCCGGCAGCTCTACCAGCGGACAGCCCCAGCATTTT
>TRBD1|TRBJ2-7|NA|TRBV10-3
CAISRDSASYEQYF
TGTGCCATCAGTAGGGACAGCGCCTCCTACGAGCAGTACTTC
>TRBD1|TRBJ2-7|NA|TRBV12-3/TRBV12-4
CASSRQGLYYEQYF
TGTGCCAGCAGCCGACAGGGGTTGTACTACGAGCAGTACTTC
>NA|TRBJ2-2|many|TRBV20-1
CSAHLQQDSGELFF
TGCAGTGCGCATCTCCAACAGGATTCCGGGGAGCTGTTTTTT